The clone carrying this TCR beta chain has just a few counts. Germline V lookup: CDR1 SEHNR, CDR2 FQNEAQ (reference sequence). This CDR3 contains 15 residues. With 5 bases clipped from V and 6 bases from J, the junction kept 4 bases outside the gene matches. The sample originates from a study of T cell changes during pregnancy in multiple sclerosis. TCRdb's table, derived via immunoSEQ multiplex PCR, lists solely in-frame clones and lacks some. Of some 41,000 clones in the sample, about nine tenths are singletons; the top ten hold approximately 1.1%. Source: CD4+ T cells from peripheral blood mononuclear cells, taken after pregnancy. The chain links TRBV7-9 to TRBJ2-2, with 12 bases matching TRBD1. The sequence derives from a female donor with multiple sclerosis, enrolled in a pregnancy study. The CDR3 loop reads CASSRGQGASGELFF. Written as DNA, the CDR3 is TGTGCCAGCAGCAGGGGACAGGGGGCCTCCGGGGAGCTGTTTTTT.